This T cell receptor (beta chain) was obtained from a study of CD8 T cells in ankylosing spondylitis. This clonotype was counted only a few times. What it binds is not known. This CDR3 region has 16 residues. Germline lookup yields CDR1 LGHDT and CDR2 YNNKEL (reference sequence). V lost 1 base, J lost 3 bases, and 15 bases lay in between. General study points: What appeared characteristic of ankylosing spondylitis blood was a TCR beta motif of seven to nine highly homologous variants.

In TCRdb, the 5' RACE reads were re-called with MiXCR into one record per CDR3 protein. The sample yields some 450,000 distinct CDR3 sequences, roughly a sixth seen once. The specimen was blood, either unsorted or a sorted T cell fraction (not recorded which). The TCR was taken from a male donor with ankylosing spondylitis. The V gene is TRBV3-1, the J gene TRBJ1-1; a possible D gene is TRBD1 (6 bases). The CDR3 sequence: CASSQARGAVDTEAFF. The CDR3 DNA reads TGTGCCAGCAGCCAAGCCAGGGGAGCGGTTGACACTGAAGCTTTCTTT.